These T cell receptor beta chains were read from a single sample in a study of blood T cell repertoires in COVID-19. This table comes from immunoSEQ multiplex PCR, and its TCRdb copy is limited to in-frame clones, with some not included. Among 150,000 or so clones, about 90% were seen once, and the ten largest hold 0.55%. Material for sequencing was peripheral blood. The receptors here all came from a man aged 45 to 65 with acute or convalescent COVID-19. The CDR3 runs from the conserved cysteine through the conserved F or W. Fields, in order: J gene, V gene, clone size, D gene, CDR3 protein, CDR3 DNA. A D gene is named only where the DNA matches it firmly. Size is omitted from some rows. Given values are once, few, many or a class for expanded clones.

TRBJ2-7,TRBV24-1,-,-,CATSDLPWVPGAYEQYF,TGTGCCACCAGTGACCTCCCTTGGGTCCCAGGGGCCTACGAGCAGTACTTC
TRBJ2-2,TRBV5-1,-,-,CASRDHGARELFF,TGCGCCAGCAGGGACCATGGGGCCAGGGAGCTGTTTTTT
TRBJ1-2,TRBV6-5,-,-,CASRMDFDYGYTF,TGTGCCAGCAGGATGGACTTCGACTATGGCTACACCTTC
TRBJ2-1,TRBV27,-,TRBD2,CASSSGLAGGDEQFF,TGTGCCAGCAGTTCGGGACTAGCGGGAGGCGATGAGCAGTTCTTC
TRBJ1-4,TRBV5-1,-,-,CASSLASGVREKLFF,TGCGCCAGCAGCTTGGCGTCAGGGGTCCGCGAAAAACTGTTTTTT
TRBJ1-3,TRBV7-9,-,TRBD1,CASTQDRNPGNTIYF,TGTGCCAGCACCCAGGACAGGAACCCTGGAAACACCATATATTTT
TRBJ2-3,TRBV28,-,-,CASSLGPAGDTQYF,TGTGCCAGCAGTTTGGGGCCCGCTGGAGATACGCAGTATTTT
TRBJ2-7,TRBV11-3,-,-,CASSVSWYEQYF,TGTGCCAGCAGCGTAAGCTGGTACGAGCAGTACTTC
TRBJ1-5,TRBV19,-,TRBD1,CASNGDRSRGNQPQHF,TGTGCCAGTAACGGGGACAGGTCACGAGGCAATCAGCCCCAGCATTTT
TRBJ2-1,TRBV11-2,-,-,CASSLGGAAVQFF,TGTGCCAGCAGCTTAGGTGGGGCGGCGGTACAGTTCTTC
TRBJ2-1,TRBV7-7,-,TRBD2,CASSPSTGTSGRDNEQFF,TGTGCCAGCAGCCCCTCTACCGGGACTAGCGGGAGGGACAATGAGCAGTTCTTC
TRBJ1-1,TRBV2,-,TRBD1,CASSARTGNTEAFF,TGTGCCAGCAGCGCTAGGACAGGGAACACTGAAGCTTTCTTT
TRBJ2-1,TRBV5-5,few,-,CASSPDWVEQNNEQFF,TGTGCCAGCAGCCCAGACTGGGTCGAACAAAACAATGAGCAGTTCTTC
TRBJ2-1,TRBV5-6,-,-,CASSLGGRGHNEQFF,TGTGCCAGCAGCTTGGGGGGGCGCGGCCACAATGAGCAGTTCTTC
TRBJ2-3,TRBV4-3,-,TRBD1,CASSQEGTGSTDTQYF,TGCGCCAGCAGCCAAGAAGGGACAGGGAGTACAGATACGCAGTATTTT
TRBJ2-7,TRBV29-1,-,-,CSVGRGGDEQYF,TGCAGCGTTGGTCGGGGAGGTGACGAGCAGTACTTC
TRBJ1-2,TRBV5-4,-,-,CASSITGLGGYTF,TGTGCCAGCAGTATAACAGGGTTGGGTGGCTACACCTTC
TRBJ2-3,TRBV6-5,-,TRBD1,CASSKQGRTQYF,TGTGCCAGCAGCAAACAGGGGAGAACGCAGTATTTT
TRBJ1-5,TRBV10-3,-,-,CAISESTVSNQPQHF,TGTGCCATCAGTGAGTCGACTGTCAGCAATCAGCCCCAGCATTTT
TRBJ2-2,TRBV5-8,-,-,CASRQYGGTGELFF,TGTGCCAGCAGACAGTACGGGGGAACCGGGGAGCTGTTTTTT
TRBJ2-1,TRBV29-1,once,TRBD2,CSVGPSGSSYNEQFF,TGCAGCGTTGGCCCCAGCGGGAGCTCCTACAATGAGCAGTTCTTC
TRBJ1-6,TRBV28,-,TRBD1,CASSLRQGGYSPLHF,TGTGCCAGCAGTCTCCGACAGGGGGGGTATTCACCCCTCCACTTT
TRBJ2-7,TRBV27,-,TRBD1,CASSPGKTGGKPYEQYF,TGTGCCAGCAGTCCAGGGAAAACAGGGGGTAAACCCTACGAGCAGTACTTC
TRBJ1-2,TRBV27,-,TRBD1,CASSHRGLSYGYTF,TGTGCCAGCAGTCACAGGGGGCTGAGCTATGGCTACACCTTC
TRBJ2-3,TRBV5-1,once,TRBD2,CASSLLAGGTDTQYF,TGCGCCAGCAGCCTGTTAGCGGGGGGGACAGATACGCAGTATTTT
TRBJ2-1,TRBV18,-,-,CASSPPSRNGNEQFF,TGTGCCAGCTCACCACCGAGCAGGAATGGTAATGAGCAGTTCTTC
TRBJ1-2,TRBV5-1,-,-,CASSPYGINYGYTF,TGCGCCAGCAGCCCCTACGGGATCAACTATGGCTACACCTTC
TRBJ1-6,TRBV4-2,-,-,CASSQWGDESDSPLHF,TGTGCCAGCAGCCAATGGGGGGACGAATCGGATTCACCCCTCCACTTT
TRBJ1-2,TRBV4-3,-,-,CASSQDLQGLYGYTF,TGCGCCAGCAGCCAAGATCTCCAGGGGCTCTATGGCTACACCTTC
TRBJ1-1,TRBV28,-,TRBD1,CASSLPTGGTEAFF,TGTGCCAGCAGTTTACCGACAGGGGGCACTGAAGCTTTCTTT
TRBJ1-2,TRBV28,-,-,CASETGYYGYTF,TGTGCCAGTGAGACAGGATACTATGGCTACACCTTC
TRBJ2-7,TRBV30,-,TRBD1,CAWSAPRTGNYEQYF,TGTGCCTGGAGTGCTCCGAGGACAGGGAATTACGAGCAGTACTTC
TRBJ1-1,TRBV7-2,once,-,CASTLLAVVSTEAFF,TGTGCCAGCACTCTTTTGGCGGTGGTTAGCACTGAAGCTTTCTTT
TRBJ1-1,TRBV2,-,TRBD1,CARSGQVKMNTEAFF,TGTGCCAGAAGTGGACAGGTGAAAATGAACACTGAAGCTTTCTTT
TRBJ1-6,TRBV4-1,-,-,CASSQVRGYSSPLHF,TGCGCCAGCAGCCAAGTTAGAGGGTATAGTTCACCCCTCCACTTT
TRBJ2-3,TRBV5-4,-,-,CASSALEDTQYF,TGTGCCAGCAGCGCCCTAGAAGATACGCAGTATTTT
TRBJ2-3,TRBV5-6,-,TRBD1,CASSLQGINTDTQYF,TGTGCCAGCAGCTTACAGGGGATTAATACAGATACGCAGTATTTT
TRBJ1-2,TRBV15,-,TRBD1,CATSRTGGQGGYTF,TGTGCCACCAGCCGGACAGGGGGTCAGGGTGGCTACACCTTC
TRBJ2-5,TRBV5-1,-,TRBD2,CASSPHGGVQETQYF,TGCGCCAGCTCGCCCCACGGGGGGGTACAAGAGACCCAGTACTTC
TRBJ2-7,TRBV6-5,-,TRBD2,CASRKGLAGEQYF,TGTGCCAGCAGGAAGGGACTAGCGGGAGAGCAGTACTTC
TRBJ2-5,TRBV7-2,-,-,CASSLVLASVQETQYF,TGTGCCAGCAGCTTAGTGCTAGCATCCGTCCAAGAGACCCAGTACTTC
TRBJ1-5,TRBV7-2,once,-,CASSLSTENQPQHF,TGTGCCAGCAGCTTATCGACAGAGAATCAGCCCCAGCATTTT
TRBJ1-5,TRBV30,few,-,CAYQSPGGPQHF,TGTGCCTACCAGAGCCCGGGGGGGCCCCAGCATTTT
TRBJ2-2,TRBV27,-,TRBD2,CASSLYRTSAPNTGELFF,TGTGCCAGCAGTTTATACCGTACTAGCGCCCCGAACACCGGGGAGCTGTTTTTT
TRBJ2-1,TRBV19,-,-,CASSIPGYSFGEQFF,TGTGCCAGTAGTATACCGGGGTATAGCTTCGGTGAGCAGTTCTTC
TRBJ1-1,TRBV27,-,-,CASSFVPGQGEAFF,TGTGCCAGCAGTTTTGTCCCCGGGCAGGGCGAAGCTTTCTTT
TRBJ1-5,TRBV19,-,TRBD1,CASSLSRGQNQPQHF,TGTGCCAGTAGTCTCAGCAGGGGGCAGAACCAGCCCCAGCATTTT
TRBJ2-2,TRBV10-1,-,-,CASSEAGTLNTGELFF,TGCGCCAGCAGTGAGGCCGGGACACTGAACACCGGGGAGCTGTTTTTT
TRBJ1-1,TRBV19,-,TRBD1,CASSTRDRENTEAFF,TGTGCCAGTAGTACCCGGGACAGGGAAAACACTGAAGCTTTCTTT
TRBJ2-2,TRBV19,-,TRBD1,CASSITGGWTGELFF,TGTGCCAGTAGTATAACAGGGGGCTGGACCGGGGAGCTGTTTTTT